This T cell receptor beta chain was sequenced in a study of T cell repertoires and HLA-DP antigens. Purity of the untouched CD4+ T cells was about 97.7%. V lost 0 bases and J lost 4; bases outside the gene matches: 13. This CDR3 contains 19 residues. Germline assignment: CDR1 SEHNR and CDR2 FQNEAQ (reference sequence). About this clone: Its antigen is undetermined.

TCRdb's table, derived via immunoSEQ multiplex PCR, lists solely in-frame clones and lacks some. The data show about 110,000 clones, 90% to 95% seen once. The chain links TRBV7-9 to TRBJ1-5; 9 nucleotides align to TRBD1. The receptor comes from a woman younger than 35 in good health and CMV-seronegative. The sequenced sample consisted of CD4+ T cells from PBMCs. CDR3 nucleotide sequence: TGTGCCAGCAGCTTAGCAACCCCCAGGACAGGGGTTGCAAATCAGCCCCAGCATTTT. Its translation: CASSLATPRTGVANQPQHF. Together with reference TRBV7-9 and TRBJ1-5, the CDR3 gives the full variable domain: DTGVSQNPRHKITKRGQNVTFRCDPISEHNRLYWYRQTLGQGPEFLTYFQNEAQLEKSRLLSDRFSAERPKGSFSTLEIQRTEQGDSAMYLCASSLATPRTGVANQPQHFGDGTRLSIL.